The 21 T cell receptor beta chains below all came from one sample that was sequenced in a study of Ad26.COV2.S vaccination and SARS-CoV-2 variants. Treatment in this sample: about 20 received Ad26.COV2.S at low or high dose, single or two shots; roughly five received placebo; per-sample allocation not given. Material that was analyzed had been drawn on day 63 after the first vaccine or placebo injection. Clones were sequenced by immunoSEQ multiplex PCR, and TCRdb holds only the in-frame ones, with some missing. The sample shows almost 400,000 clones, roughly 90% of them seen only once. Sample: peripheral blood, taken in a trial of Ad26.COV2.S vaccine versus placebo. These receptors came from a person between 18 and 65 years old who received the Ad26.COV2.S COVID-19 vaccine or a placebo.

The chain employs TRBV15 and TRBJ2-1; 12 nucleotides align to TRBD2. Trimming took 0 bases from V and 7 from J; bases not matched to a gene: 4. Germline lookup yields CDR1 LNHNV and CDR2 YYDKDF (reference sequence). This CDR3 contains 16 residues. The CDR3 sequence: CATSRDGTSGRNEQFF. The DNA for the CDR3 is TGTGCCACCAGCAGAGATGGTACTAGCGGGAGGAATGAGCAGTTCTTC.

CDR3 region: CSASHQGKTGELFF. CDR3 coding DNA: TGCAGTGCTAGTCACCAGGGGAAGACCGGGGAGCTGTTTTTT. This chain joins TRBV20-1 and TRBJ2-2; tentative D call: TRBD1 (6 bases). Per the germline V gene, CDR1 is DFQATT and CDR2 is SNEGSKA (reference sequence). With 3 bases removed from V and 5 bases from J, the gap between germline ends came to 13 bases. This CDR3 has 14 residues.

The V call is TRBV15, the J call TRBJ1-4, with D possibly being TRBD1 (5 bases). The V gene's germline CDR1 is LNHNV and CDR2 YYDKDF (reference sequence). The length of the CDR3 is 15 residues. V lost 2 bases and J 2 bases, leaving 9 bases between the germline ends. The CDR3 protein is CATSRSTATNEKLFF. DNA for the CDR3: TGTGCCACCAGCAGATCGACAGCTACTAATGAAAAACTGTTTTTT.

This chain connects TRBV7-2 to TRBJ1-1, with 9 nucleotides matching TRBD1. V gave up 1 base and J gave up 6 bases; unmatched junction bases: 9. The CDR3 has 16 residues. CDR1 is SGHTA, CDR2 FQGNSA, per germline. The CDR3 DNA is TGTGCCAGCAGCTTAGTAGGGGGGACAGGGACGGCTGAAGCTTTCTTT. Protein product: CASSLVGGTGTAEAFF. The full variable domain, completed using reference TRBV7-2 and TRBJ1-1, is GAGVSQSPSNKVTEKGKDVELRCDPISGHTALYWYRQSLGQGLEFLIYFQGNSAPDKSGLPSDRFSAERTGGSVSTLTIQRTQQEDSAVYLCASSLVGGTGTAEAFFGQGTRLTVV.

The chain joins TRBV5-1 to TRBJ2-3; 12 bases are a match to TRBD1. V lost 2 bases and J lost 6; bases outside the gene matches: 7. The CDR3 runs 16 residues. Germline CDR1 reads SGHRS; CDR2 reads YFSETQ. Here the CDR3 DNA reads TGCGCCAGCAGCTTAGGGACAGGGGGCGGTGTGGATACGCAGTATTTT. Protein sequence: CASSLGTGGGVDTQYF. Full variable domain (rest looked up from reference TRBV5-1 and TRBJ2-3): KAGVTQTPRYLIKTRGQQVTLSCSPISGHRSVSWYQQTPGQGLQFLFEYFSETQRNKGNFPGRFSGRQFSNSRSEMNVSTLELGDSALYLCASSLGTGGGVDTQYFGPGTRLTVL.

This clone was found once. CDR3 loop: CASSERQPSTDTQYF. The CDR3 DNA reads TGTGCCAGCAGTGAGCGACAGCCGAGCACAGATACGCAGTATTTT. V is TRBV6-1 and J is TRBJ2-3; D may be TRBD1 (5 bases). The CDR3 is made up of 15 amino acids. Germline-derived CDR1 and CDR2 are MNHNS and SASEGT. Trimming took 3 bases from V and 0 from J, leaving 10 bases between them.

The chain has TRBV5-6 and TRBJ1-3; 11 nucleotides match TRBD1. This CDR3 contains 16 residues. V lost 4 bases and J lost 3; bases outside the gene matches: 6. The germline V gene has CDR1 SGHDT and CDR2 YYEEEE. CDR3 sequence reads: CASSRAGQGDGNTIYF. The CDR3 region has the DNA TGTGCCAGCAGCCGGGCGGGACAGGGGGATGGAAACACCATATATTTT. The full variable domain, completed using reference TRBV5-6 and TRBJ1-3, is DAGVTQSPTHLIKTRGQQVTLRCSPKSGHDTVSWYQQALGQGPQFIFQYYEEEERQRGNFPDRFSGHQFPNYSSELNVNALLLGDSALYLCASSRAGQGDGNTIYFGEGSWLTVV.

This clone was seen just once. The CDR3 loop is CASSLGTGPGRAFF. CDR3 DNA sequence: TGTGCCAGCAGCTTGGGGACAGGGCCGGGACGGGCTTTCTTT. The genes are TRBV5-6 and TRBJ1-1, with 8 bases lining up with TRBD1. CDR1 is SGHDT and CDR2 is YYEEEE in the germline V gene. Trimming at V came to 0 bases and at J to 11 bases, leaving 9 bases not matched to a gene. This CDR3 spans 14 amino acids. Full variable domain (rest looked up from reference TRBV5-6 and TRBJ1-1): DAGVTQSPTHLIKTRGQQVTLRCSPKSGHDTVSWYQQALGQGPQFIFQYYEEEERQRGNFPDRFSGHQFPNYSSELNVNALLLGDSALYLCASSLGTGPGRAFFGQGTRLTVV.

The CDR3, as DNA: TGTGCCAGCAGCTTCGGCCGAAGAGGCTACACCTTC. Protein product: CASSFGRRGYTF. This rearrangement joins TRBV5-6 to TRBJ1-2; D unclear. The CDR3 runs 12 residues. CDR1 SGHDT and CDR2 YYEEEE come from the germline V gene. Trimming shortened V by 2 bases and J by 8 bases, and 10 bases separated the two germline ends.

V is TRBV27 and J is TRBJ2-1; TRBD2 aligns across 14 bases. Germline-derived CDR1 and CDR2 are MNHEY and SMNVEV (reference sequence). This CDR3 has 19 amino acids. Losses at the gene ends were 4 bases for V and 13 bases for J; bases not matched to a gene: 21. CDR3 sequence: CASSSTPGMTSGRADAQFF. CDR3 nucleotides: TGTGCCAGCAGTTCGACACCAGGCATGACTAGCGGGAGGGCCGACGCCCAGTTCTTC.

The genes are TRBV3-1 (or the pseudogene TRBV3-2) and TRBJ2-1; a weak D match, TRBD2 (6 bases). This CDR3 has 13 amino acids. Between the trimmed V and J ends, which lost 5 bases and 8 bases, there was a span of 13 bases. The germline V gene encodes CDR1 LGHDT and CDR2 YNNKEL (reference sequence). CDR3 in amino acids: CASSGDFRDEQFF. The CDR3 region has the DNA TGTGCCAGCAGCGGGGACTTCAGGGATGAGCAGTTCTTC.

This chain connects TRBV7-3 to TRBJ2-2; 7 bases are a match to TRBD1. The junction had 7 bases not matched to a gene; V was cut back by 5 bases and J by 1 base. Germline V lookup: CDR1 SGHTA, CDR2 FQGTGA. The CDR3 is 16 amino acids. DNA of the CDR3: TGTGCCAGCAGCCATCCGACAGGGTGGAACACCGGGGAGCTGTTTTTT. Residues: CASSHPTGWNTGELFF.

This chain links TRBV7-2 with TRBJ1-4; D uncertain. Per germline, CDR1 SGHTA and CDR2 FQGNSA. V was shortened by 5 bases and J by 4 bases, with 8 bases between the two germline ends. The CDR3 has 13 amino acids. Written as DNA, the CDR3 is TGTGCCAGCAGCACTGGAGGTAATGAAAAACTGTTTTTT. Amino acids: CASSTGGNEKLFF.

CDR3 sequence (DNA): TGTGCCAGCACCATGGGGGTGGGGGTTCAGCCCCAGCATTTT. Residues: CASTMGVGVQPQHF. V gene TRBV6-5 combines with J gene TRBJ1-5, with a weak D call TRBD1 (5 bases). From germline, CDR1 is MNHEY and CDR2 SVGAGI. Trimming took off 7 bases at V and 6 bases at J, with 16 bases between the two ends. The CDR3 covers 14 residues.

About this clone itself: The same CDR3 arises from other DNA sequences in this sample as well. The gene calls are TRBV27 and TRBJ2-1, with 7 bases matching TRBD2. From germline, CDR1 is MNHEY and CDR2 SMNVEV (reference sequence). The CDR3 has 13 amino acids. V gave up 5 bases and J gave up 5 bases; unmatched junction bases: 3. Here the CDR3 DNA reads TGTGCCAGCAGTCCGGGACTACACAATGAGCAGTTCTTC. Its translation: CASSPGLHNEQFF.

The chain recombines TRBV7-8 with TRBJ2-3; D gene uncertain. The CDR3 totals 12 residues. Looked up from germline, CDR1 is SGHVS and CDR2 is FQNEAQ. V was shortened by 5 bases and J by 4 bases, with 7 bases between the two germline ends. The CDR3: CASSITADTQYF. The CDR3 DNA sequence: TGTGCCAGCAGCATTACCGCAGATACGCAGTATTTT.

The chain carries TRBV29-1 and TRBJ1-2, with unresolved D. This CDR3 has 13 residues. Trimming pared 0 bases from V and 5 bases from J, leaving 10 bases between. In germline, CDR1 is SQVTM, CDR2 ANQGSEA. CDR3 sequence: CSVEEEHFYGYTF. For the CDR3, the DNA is TGCAGCGTTGAAGAGGAGCACTTTTATGGCTACACCTTC.

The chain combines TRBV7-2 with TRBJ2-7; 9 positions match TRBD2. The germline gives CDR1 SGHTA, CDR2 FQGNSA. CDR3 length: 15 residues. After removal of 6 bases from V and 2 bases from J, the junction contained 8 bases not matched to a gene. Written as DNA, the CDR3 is TGTGCCAGCAGACCCGTAGCGGGAGTCCCCTACGAGCAGTACTTC. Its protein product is CASRPVAGVPYEQYF.

In nucleotides, the CDR3 is TGTGCCAGCTCACCACCTGTGCTCTCTGGAAACACCATATATTTT. Translated: CASSPPVLSGNTIYF. The chain uses TRBV18 and TRBJ1-3, with D unclear. The germline CDR1 and CDR2 sequences are KGHSH and LQKENI. There are 15 residues in the CDR3. V was shortened by 0 bases and J by 0 bases, with 6 bases between the two germline ends.

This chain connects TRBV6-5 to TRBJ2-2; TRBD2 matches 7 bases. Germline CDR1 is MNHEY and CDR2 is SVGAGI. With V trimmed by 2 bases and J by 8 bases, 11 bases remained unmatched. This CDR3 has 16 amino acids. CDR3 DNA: TGTGCCAGCAGTTACCGCGGGAGCCGAGGTCTAGGGGAGCTGTTTTTT. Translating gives CASSYRGSRGLGELFF.

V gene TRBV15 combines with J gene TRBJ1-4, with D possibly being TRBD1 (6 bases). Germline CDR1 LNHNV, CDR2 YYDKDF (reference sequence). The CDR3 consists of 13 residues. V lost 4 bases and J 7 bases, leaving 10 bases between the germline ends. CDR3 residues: CATSTRTAEKLFF. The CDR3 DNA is TGTGCCACCAGCACCAGGACAGCTGAAAAACTGTTTTTT.